The TCR beta chain under discussion was sequenced for a study of shared clonotypes between healthy human individuals. Study results and limitations: Between a handful of donors, naive CD4 clonotypes were shared at a level of approximately 5%.

The CDR3 is made up of 13 amino acids. Unmatched junction bases numbered 3, after V lost 3 bases and J lost 4 bases. CDR1 is SGHDT, CDR2 YYEEEE, per germline. With respect to this clone: The antigen is undetermined.

In replicate PCRs of sorted subsets, approximately 210 ng DNA, approximately 28,000 T cell genomes, was used. Libraries were prepared by immunoSEQ multiplex PCR; TCRdb keeps only in-frame clonotypes and omits some of them. The table has around 2,000,000 clones, approximately 94% seen once. Selected positively for CCR7 and CD45RO-negative, naive CD8 cells excluded terminally differentiated effector memory CD45RA+ cells. The receptor comes from a man aged 18 to 29 in good health. Sequencing used naive CD8+ T cells sorted from blood. The J gene is TRBJ1-1, the V gene TRBV5-6; TRBD1 matches 7 bases. CDR3: CASSWDSGTEAFF. The CDR3 region has the DNA TGTGCCAGCAGCTGGGACAGCGGCACTGAAGCTTTCTTT.